The sequence of this TCR beta chain was determined in a study of shared clonotypes between healthy human individuals. Turning to the study itself: A donor's plate count was three for CD4 naive and three for CD4 memory; CD8 naive had two and CD8 memory one. Findings of the study overall: There were few donors, and this limited the genetic and exposure-history diversity represented. Collection of samples was limited to blood; tissue repertoires likely differ.

Points on this clone: Its antigen remains unidentified.

Germline-derived CDR1 and CDR2 are MDHEN and SYDVKM. The CDR3 has 19 amino acids. J was trimmed by 5 bases and V by 2 bases; bases with no gene match: 15. The protocol was immunoSEQ multiplex PCR, while the TCRdb copy is restricted to in-frame clones and leaves out a portion. The sample yields roughly 700,000 clones, less than 95% seen once. The genes are TRBV28 and TRBJ2-1; 10 bases are shared with TRBD2. Sequencing was performed on memory CD8+ T cells from PBMCs. The sample's subset: CD45RO+ cells pooled with CCR7-negative TemRA cells. This sequence originates from a man younger than 30 in good health. Some clones in this sample may be carry-over from other donors' samples. CDR3 DNA sequence: TGTGCCAGCAGTTTAACTCTAGCGGGAGAAAGTACGGCGCACAATGAGCAGTTCTTC. It translates to CASSLTLAGESTAHNEQFF.